This T cell receptor beta chain was observed in a study of T cells after yellow fever vaccination. MiXCR, applied by TCRdb to the 5' RACE reads, yields one record per CDR3 protein. Among 250,000 to 400,000 distinct CDR3 sequences listed, roughly 4.3% were seen once. The length of the CDR3 is 16 residues. V was trimmed by 2 bases and J by 4 bases, leaving 17 bases between them. This receptor was identified in a young man who received the YFV17D yellow fever vaccine. This chain connects TRBV12-3 or TRBV12-4 to TRBJ1-1, with TRBD1 as a possible D gene (6 bases). The sample in question was PBMCs, obtained 5 days after the yellow fever booster vaccination. The CDR3 region is CASSLMGGRSGTEAFF. CDR3 coding DNA: TGTGCCAGCAGTTTAATGGGGGGGCGATCGGGCACTGAAGCTTTCTTT.